Presented here are 21 T cell receptor beta chains from one specimen sequenced in a study of high-grade serous ovarian cancer treatment subgroups. Tumor samples were obtained before definitive surgery or chemotherapy. TCRdb keeps only in-frame clones here, not all; method: immunoSEQ multiplex PCR. Among about 10,000 clones, under 70% were seen once, and the ten largest hold more than 3.5%. The sequenced material came from tumor tissue. Source of these receptors: a human donor with high-grade serous ovarian cancer.

The J gene is TRBJ1-1, the V gene TRBV7-3; 7 bases line up with TRBD1. The CDR3 length is 14 residues. V gave up 5 bases and J gave up 2 bases; unmatched junction bases: 5. Per the germline V gene, CDR1 is SGHTA and CDR2 is FQGTGA. CDR3: CASSVGTVNTEAFF. Written as DNA, the CDR3 is TGTGCCAGCAGCGTCGGGACAGTTAACACTGAAGCTTTCTTT.

The rearrangement joins TRBV10-2 to TRBJ2-7; 11 nucleotides align to TRBD2. The CDR3 has 15 residues. J gave up 2 bases and V 8 bases, and 8 bases lay outside the gene matches. In germline, CDR1 is WSHSY, CDR2 SAAADI. This chain's CDR3 is CASARTSGRAYEQYF. The CDR3 DNA sequence: TGCGCCAGCGCTCGGACTAGCGGGCGAGCCTACGAGCAGTACTTC.

In its sample, this clone was seen a few times. The genes are TRBV7-2 and TRBJ2-7; D is undetermined. The ends were cut back, 5 bases at V and 0 bases at J, with 14 bases in the middle. The CDR3 is 15 amino acids. Germline loops: CDR1 SGHTA, CDR2 FQGNSA. DNA of the CDR3: TGTGCCAGCAGCCAAGGGCGTGGTAGCTCCTACGAGCAGTACTTC. Encoded protein: CASSQGRGSSYEQYF.

The gene calls are TRBV27 and TRBJ1-1; maybe TRBD1 (5 bases). Germline-derived CDR1 and CDR2 are MNHEY and SMNVEV (reference sequence). This CDR3 contains 15 residues. V dropped 3 bases and J dropped 0 bases, with 11 bases sitting between them. Here the CDR3 DNA reads TGTGCCAGCAGTTTCGGGGGTACAGTGAACACTGAAGCTTTCTTT. The encoded protein is CASSFGGTVNTEAFF.

The chain uses TRBV5-5 and TRBJ1-5, with no clear D. Between the trimmed V and J ends, which lost 1 base and 7 bases, there was a span of 15 bases. The germline V gene has CDR1 SGHKS and CDR2 YYEKEE (reference sequence). The CDR3 runs 15 residues. The CDR3 here is CASSLRYEGWQPQHF. Here the CDR3 DNA reads TGTGCCAGCAGCTTGAGGTACGAGGGTTGGCAGCCCCAGCATTTT.

This sequence joins TRBV19 and TRBJ1-2; D not certain. CDR1 and CDR2 from the germline V gene are LNHDA and SQIVND (reference sequence). The V end lost 3 bases, the J end lost 6 bases, and 17 bases lay between the germline ends. This CDR3 is built from 15 residues. For the CDR3, the DNA is TGTGCCAGTAGTATGACCCACGAGGGCGGTGATGGCTACACCTTC. Protein product: CASSMTHEGGDGYTF.

This clone has more than one count but fewer than ten. This chain uses TRBV19 with TRBJ1-4, with D unclear. Germline V gene sequence: CDR1 LNHDA, CDR2 SQIVND (reference sequence). The CDR3 is 11 amino acids. Trimming left V 3 bases short and J 7 bases short, with 3 bases between. CDR3 DNA sequence: TGTGCCAGTAGTATCAGTGAAAAACTGTTTTTT. As protein: CASSISEKLFF. Full variable domain (missing parts from reference TRBV19 and TRBJ1-4): DGGITQSPKYLFRKEGQNVTLSCEQNLNHDAMYWYRQDPGQGLRLIYYSQIVNDFQKGDIAEGYSVSREKKESFPLTVTSAQKNPTAFYLCASSISEKLFFGSGTQLSVL.

This rearrangement joins TRBV4-1 to TRBJ2-1; no clear D gene. Germline CDR1 reads MGHRA; CDR2 reads YSYEKL. The ends were cut back, 3 bases at V and 0 bases at J, with 15 bases in the middle. There are 17 residues in the CDR3. This CDR3 reads CASSHPLDGASYNEQFF. The CDR3 DNA reads TGCGCCAGCAGCCACCCTTTGGACGGAGCCTCCTACAATGAGCAGTTCTTC.

This chain uses TRBV6-6 with TRBJ1-2, with D hard to call. Trimming removed 4 bases from V and 2 bases from J, with 11 bases in between. Germline lookup yields CDR1 MNHNY and CDR2 SVGAGI (reference sequence). The CDR3 has 14 residues. CDR3 in amino acids: CASSSNAGNYGYTF. CDR3 bases: TGTGCCAGCAGTTCCAATGCGGGAAACTATGGCTACACCTTC.

The V and J genes are TRBV2 and TRBJ1-1; D unresolved. Between the trimmed V and J ends, which lost 2 bases and 2 bases, there was a span of 9 bases. The germline gives CDR1 SNHLY, CDR2 FYNNEI. The CDR3 is 14 amino acids. The CDR3 is CASSETGKNTEAFF. The CDR3, as DNA: TGTGCCAGCAGTGAAACGGGGAAAAACACTGAAGCTTTCTTT.

V usage is TRBV15 and J usage is TRBJ1-2; TRBD1 matches at 12 bases. This CDR3 contains 16 residues. The trim removed 3 bases at V and 0 bases at J, leaving 2 bases unmatched. The germline V gene encodes CDR1 LNHNV and CDR2 YYDKDF (reference sequence). CDR3 bases: TGTGCCACCAGCAGGGGACAGGGGGCTACTAACTATGGCTACACCTTC. It translates to CATSRGQGATNYGYTF.

This sequence joins TRBV4-3 and TRBJ2-3; 11 nucleotides match TRBD2. Germline V CDR1 and CDR2: LGHNA, YSLEER. V lost 0 bases to trimming and J lost 3 bases; unmatched junction nucleotides: 11. The CDR3 sequence is 19 residues long. The CDR3 DNA reads as TGCGCCAGCAGCCAAGATTGGCTAGCGGGAGGTATAGGTACAGATACGCAGTATTTT. Translating gives CASSQDWLAGGIGTDTQYF.

The chain couples TRBV27 to TRBJ1-1, with D hard to call. CDR3 length: 15 residues. V shed 6 bases and J shed 0 bases, with 14 bases lying between them. Germline CDR1 MNHEY, CDR2 SMNVEV (reference sequence). The CDR3 loop is CASSLTWGLNTEAFF. The CDR3 DNA reads as TGTGCCAGCAGCCTGACGTGGGGATTGAACACTGAAGCTTTCTTT.

This clone was detected a few times. The chain carries TRBV6-5 and TRBJ2-1; 7 nucleotides agree with TRBD2. The CDR3 is 15 residues long. Germline V lookup: CDR1 MNHEY, CDR2 SVGAGI. V dropped 0 bases and J dropped 10; count of bases not matched to a gene: 9. This chain's CDR3 is CASSYSSREVYEQFF. CDR3 sequence (DNA): TGTGCCAGCAGTTACTCGAGCCGGGAGGTTTACGAGCAGTTCTTC.

This clone has just a few counts. The chain combines TRBV19 with TRBJ1-5; no reliable D call. Germline V gives CDR1 LNHDA, CDR2 SQIVND (reference sequence). Trimming took off 2 bases at V and 7 bases at J, with 9 bases between the two ends. The length of the CDR3 is 13 residues. DNA for the CDR3: TGTGCCAGTAGTATACGGGTGGGGCAGCCCCAGCATTTT. The encoded protein is CASSIRVGQPQHF.

The chain uses TRBV7-9 and TRBJ2-7; 16 bases are shared with TRBD2. This CDR3 comprises 17 residues. Germline trimming cut 8 bases from V and 0 bases from J; bases unmatched to any gene: 7. Germline V gene lookup returns CDR1 SEHNR and CDR2 FQNEAQ (reference sequence). This chain's CDR3 is CASSGTSGRARSYEQYF. CDR3 in DNA: TGTGCCAGCTCCGGGACTAGCGGGAGGGCCCGCTCCTACGAGCAGTACTTC.

This chain connects TRBV6-5 to TRBJ1-4; TRBD1 aligns across 8 bases. Trimming at V came to 0 bases and at J to 8 bases, leaving 5 bases not matched to a gene. The germline CDR1 and CDR2 sequences are MNHEY and SVGAGI. This CDR3 has 15 amino acids. CDR3 bases: TGTGCCAGCAGTTACTCACCAGGGGGCGGGGAAAAACTGTTTTTT. It is translated as CASSYSPGGGEKLFF.

The chain joins TRBV7-3 to TRBJ2-7; TRBD1 aligns across 10 bases. Per the germline V gene, CDR1 is SGHTA and CDR2 is FQGTGA. The CDR3 has 14 residues. Unmatched junction bases numbered 2, after V lost 2 bases and J lost 4 bases. CDR3 in amino acids: CASSLLGQGYEQYF. DNA for the CDR3: TGTGCCAGCAGCTTATTGGGACAGGGGTACGAGCAGTACTTC. The full variable domain, completed using reference TRBV7-3 and TRBJ2-7, is GAGVSQTPSNKVTEKGKYVELRCDPISGHTALYWYRQSLGQGPEFLIYFQGTGAADDSGLPNDRFFAVRPEGSVSTLKIQRTERGDSAVYLCASSLLGQGYEQYFGPGTRLTVT.

The chain has TRBV11-3 and TRBJ2-1; 7 bases align to TRBD2. The V segment lost 5 bases and the J segment 5 bases; nucleotides outside the gene matches: 12. Per germline, CDR1 SGHNT and CDR2 YENEEA. CDR3 length: 16 amino acids. This CDR3 reads CASSPRGSGPNNEQFF. The CDR3, as DNA: TGTGCCAGCAGCCCAAGGGGTAGCGGGCCCAACAATGAGCAGTTCTTC.

Only a few counts were recorded for this clone. The V gene is TRBV7-9, the J gene TRBJ1-5; D possibly corresponds to TRBD1 (5 bases). CDR3 length: 13 amino acids. Deletions cut 7 bases from V and 4 bases from J, with 11 bases between. Germline CDR1 reads SEHNR; CDR2 reads FQNEAQ (reference sequence). The CDR3 DNA reads TGTGCCAGCACCGGGGGGGGGAATCAGCCCCAGCATTTT. Residues: CASTGGGNQPQHF.

This clone has a handful of counts. DNA for the CDR3: TGTGCCAGCAGTCGGCGGGACGGCCGCAATCAGCCCCAGCATTTT. It specifies CASSRRDGRNQPQHF. V gene TRBV27 combines with J gene TRBJ1-5; a weak D match, TRBD1 (5 bases). Trimming removed 5 bases from V and 2 bases from J, with 13 bases in between. The CDR3 runs 15 residues. Germline loops: CDR1 MNHEY, CDR2 SMNVEV (reference sequence).